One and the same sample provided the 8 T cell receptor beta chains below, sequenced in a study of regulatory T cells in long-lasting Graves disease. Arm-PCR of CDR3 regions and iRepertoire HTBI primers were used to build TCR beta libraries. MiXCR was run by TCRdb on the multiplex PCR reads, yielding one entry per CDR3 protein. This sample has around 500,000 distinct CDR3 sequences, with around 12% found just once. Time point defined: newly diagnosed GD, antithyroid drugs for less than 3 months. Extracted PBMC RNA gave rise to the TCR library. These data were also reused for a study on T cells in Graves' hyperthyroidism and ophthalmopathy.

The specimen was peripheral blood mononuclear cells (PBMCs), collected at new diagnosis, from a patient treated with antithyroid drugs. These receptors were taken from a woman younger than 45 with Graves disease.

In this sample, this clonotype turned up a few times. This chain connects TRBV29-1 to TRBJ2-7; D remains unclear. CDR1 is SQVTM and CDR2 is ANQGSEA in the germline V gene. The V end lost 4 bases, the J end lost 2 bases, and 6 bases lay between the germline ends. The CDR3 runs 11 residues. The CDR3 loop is CSVVYAYEQYF. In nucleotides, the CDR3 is TGCAGCGTTGTTTATGCCTACGAGCAGTACTTC.

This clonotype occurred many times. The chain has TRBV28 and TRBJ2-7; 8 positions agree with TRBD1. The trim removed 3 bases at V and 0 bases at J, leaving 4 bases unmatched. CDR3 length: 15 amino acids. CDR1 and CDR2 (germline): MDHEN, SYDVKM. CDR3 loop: CASSFQGQDSYEQYF. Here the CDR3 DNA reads TGTGCCAGCAGTTTCCAGGGACAGGACTCCTACGAGCAGTACTTC.

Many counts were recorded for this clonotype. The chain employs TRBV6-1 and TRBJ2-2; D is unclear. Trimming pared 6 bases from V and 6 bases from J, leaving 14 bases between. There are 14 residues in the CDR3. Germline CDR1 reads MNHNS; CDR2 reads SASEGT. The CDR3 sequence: CASRARLRAGELFF. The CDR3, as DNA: TGTGCCAGCAGAGCTAGGCTCCGGGCCGGGGAGCTGTTTTTT.

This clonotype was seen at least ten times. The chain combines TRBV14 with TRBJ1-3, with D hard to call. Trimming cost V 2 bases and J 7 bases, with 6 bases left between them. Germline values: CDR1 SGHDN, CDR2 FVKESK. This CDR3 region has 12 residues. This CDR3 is CASSQIRNTIYF. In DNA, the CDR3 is TGTGCCAGCAGCCAAATACGTAACACCATATATTTT.

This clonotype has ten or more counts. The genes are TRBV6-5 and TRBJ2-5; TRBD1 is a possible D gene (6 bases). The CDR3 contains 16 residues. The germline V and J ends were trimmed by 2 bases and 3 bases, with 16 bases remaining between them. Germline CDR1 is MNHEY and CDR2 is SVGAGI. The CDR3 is CASSYAIQGTKETQYF. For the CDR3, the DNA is TGTGCCAGCAGTTACGCGATACAGGGCACGAAAGAGACCCAGTACTTC.

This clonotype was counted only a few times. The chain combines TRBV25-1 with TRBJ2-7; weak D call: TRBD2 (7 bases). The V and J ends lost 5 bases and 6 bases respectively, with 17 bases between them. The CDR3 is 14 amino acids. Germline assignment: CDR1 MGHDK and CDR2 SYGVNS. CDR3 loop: CASSTTRGLSEQYF. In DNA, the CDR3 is TGTGCCAGCAGTACCACGCGGGGGCTGTCCGAGCAGTACTTC.

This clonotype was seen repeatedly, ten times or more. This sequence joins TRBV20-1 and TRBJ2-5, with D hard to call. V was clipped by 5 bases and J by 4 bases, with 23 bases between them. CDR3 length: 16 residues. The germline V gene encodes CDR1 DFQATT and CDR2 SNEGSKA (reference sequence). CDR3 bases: TGCAGTGCTCCCTTTTCAGACCTCTCCCGGCGAGAGACCCAGTACTTC. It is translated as CSAPFSDLSRRETQYF.

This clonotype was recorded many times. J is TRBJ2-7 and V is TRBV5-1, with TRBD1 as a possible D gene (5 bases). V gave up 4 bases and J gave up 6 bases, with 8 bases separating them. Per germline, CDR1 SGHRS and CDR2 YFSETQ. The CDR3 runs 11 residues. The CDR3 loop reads CASSTTGEQYF. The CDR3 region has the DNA TGCGCCAGCAGCACCACAGGCGAGCAGTACTTC.